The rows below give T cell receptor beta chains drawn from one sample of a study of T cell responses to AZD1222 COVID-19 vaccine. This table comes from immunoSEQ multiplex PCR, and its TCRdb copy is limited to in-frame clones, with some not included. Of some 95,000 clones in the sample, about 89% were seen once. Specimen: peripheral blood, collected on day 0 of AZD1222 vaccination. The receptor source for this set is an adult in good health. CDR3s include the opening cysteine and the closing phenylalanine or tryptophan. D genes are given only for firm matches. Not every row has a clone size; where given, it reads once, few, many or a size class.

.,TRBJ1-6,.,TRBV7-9,CASSPSSIGNSPLHF,TGTGCCAGCAGCCCCTCCAGCATTGGCAATTCACCCCTCCACTTT
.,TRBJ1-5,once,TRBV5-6,CASSRRGNQPQHF,TGTGCCAGCAGCAGGAGAGGGAATCAGCCCCAGCATTTT
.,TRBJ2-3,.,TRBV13,CASSLARAGDTQYF,TGTGCCAGCAGCTTAGCGAGGGCGGGAGATACGCAGTATTTT
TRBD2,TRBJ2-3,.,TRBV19,CASLESGGSDTQYF,TGTGCCAGTCTCGAGTCGGGGGGTTCAGATACGCAGTATTTT
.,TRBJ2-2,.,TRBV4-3,CASSHPQGLNTGELFF,TGCGCCAGCAGTCATCCGCAGGGATTGAACACCGGGGAGCTGTTTTTT
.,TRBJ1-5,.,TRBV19,CASNRRQIGGNQPQHF,TGTGCCAGTAACCGGAGACAAATCGGAGGCAATCAGCCCCAGCATTTT
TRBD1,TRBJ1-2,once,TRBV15,CATSSGGQPNYGYTF,TGTGCCACCAGCAGCGGGGGACAGCCAAACTATGGCTACACCTTC
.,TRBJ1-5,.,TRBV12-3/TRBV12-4,CASTQQINQPQHF,TGTGCCAGCACCCAACAAATTAATCAGCCCCAGCATTTT
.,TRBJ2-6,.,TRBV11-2,CASSPTVDRFNVLTF,TGTGCCAGCAGCCCAACTGTCGACCGGTTCAACGTCCTGACTTTC
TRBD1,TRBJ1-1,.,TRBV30,CAWSSGGTEAFF,TGTGCCTGGTCTTCAGGGGGCACTGAAGCTTTCTTT
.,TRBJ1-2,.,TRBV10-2,CASSVPGNYGYTF,TGCGCCAGCAGTGTGCCGGGCAACTATGGCTACACCTTC
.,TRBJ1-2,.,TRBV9,CASSVDRGYGYTF,TGTGCCAGCAGCGTGGACAGAGGATATGGCTACACCTTC
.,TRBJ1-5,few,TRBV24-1,CATSDRYFRGDGNQPQHF,TGTGCCACCAGTGATCGTTACTTTAGGGGTGATGGCAATCAGCCCCAGCATTTT
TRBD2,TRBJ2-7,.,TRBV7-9,CASSPWGSGSSSYEQYF,TGTGCCAGCAGCCCTTGGGGTAGCGGGTCCAGCTCCTACGAGCAGTACTTC
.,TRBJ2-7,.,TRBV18,CASSPYYGGGSSYEQYF,TGTGCCAGCTCACCATACTACGGCGGTGGGAGCTCCTACGAGCAGTACTTC
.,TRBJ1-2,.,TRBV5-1,CASSPTGRTNYGYTF,TGCGCCAGCAGCCCAACAGGGAGGACTAACTATGGCTACACCTTC
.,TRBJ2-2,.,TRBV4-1,CASSQVPNTGELFF,TGCGCCAGCAGCCAAGTACCAAACACCGGGGAGCTGTTTTTT
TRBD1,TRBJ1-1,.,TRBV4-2,CASSRQGADTEAFF,TGTGCCAGCAGCCGACAGGGGGCGGACACTGAAGCTTTCTTT
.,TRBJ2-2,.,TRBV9,CASSALGQITGELFF,TGTGCCAGCAGCGCCCTGGGGCAGATTACCGGGGAGCTGTTTTTT
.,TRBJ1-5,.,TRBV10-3,CAISESGPDQPQHF,TGTGCCATCAGTGAGTCAGGGCCGGATCAGCCCCAGCATTTT
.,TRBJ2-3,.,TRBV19,CASSIDRPGTPMVTDTQYF,TGTGCCAGTAGTATAGATCGCCCCGGGACACCTATGGTGACAGATACGCAGTATTTT
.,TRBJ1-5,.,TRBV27,CASSYGGGSNQPQHF,TGTGCCAGCAGTTACGGGGGAGGTAGCAATCAGCCCCAGCATTTT
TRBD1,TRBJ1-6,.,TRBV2,CASSSQTGAGSPLHF,TGTGCCAGCAGTTCTCAGACAGGGGCGGGTTCACCCCTCCACTTT
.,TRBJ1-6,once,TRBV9,CASSVNPFPPLHF,TGTGCCAGCAGCGTAAATCCATTTCCCCCCCTCCACTTT
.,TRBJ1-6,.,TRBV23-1,CASSQSWGGSSYNSPLHF,TGCGCCAGCAGTCAATCGTGGGGGGGAAGCTCCTATAATTCACCCCTCCACTTT
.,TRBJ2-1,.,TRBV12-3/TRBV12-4,CASRDSGDNEQFF,TGTGCCAGCCGGGACTCGGGGGACAATGAGCAGTTCTTC
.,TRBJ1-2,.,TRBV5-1,CASRVQGEGYTF,TGCGCCAGCAGAGTACAGGGAGAAGGCTACACCTTC